The sequence of this T cell receptor beta chain was determined in a study of human T cells and chemical hapten exposure. Trimming removed 4 bases at V and 1 base at J, with 19 bases between. The CDR3 covers 17 residues. The germline V gene has CDR1 KGHSH and CDR2 LQKENI. MiXCR, applied by TCRdb to the RACE reads, yields one record per CDR3 protein. The top ten clones hold about 5.6% of a sample with some 350,000 distinct CDR3 sequences, around 6% of them seen once. Time point meaning: patch test 2, 6 weeks after DPC sensitization. Treatment of the sample: therapeutic diphenylcyclopropenone sensitization with weekly scalp DPC.

This sequence was found in a woman younger than 30 with alopecia areata. Some clones in this sample may be carry-over from other donors' samples. The rearrangement uses TRBV18 and TRBJ1-1, with D perhaps TRBD1 (5 bases). The input for sequencing was whole blood, taken in connection with sensitization to the hapten diphenylcyclopropenone (DPC). CDR3 residues: CASSRTGPGQGNTEAFF. The CDR3 coding sequence is TGTGCCAGCTCACGGACCGGTCCGGGGCAAGGGAACACTGAAGCTTTCTTT.